These 5 T cell receptor beta chains share one sample of origin, sequenced in a study of CD8 T cells in Susac syndrome. After extraction with the RNeasy kit, about 0.5 to 1 ug of the RNA was reverse transcribed using random hexamers. One entry per CDR3 protein results from TCRdb running MiXCR on the immunoSEQ multiplex PCR reads. The table shows about 22,000 distinct CDR3 sequences, with 85% to 95% occurring only once. The sample taken for sequencing was CD8+ T cells from PBMCs. The receptors come from a human donor in good health.

This clonotype occurred once. This chain uses TRBV29-1 with TRBJ1-2; D is undetermined. The V gene lost 3 bases and the J gene lost 1 base, with 9 bases spanning the gap. This CDR3 has 13 amino acids. Per the germline V gene, CDR1 is SQVTM and CDR2 is ANQGSEA. The CDR3 coding sequence is TGCAGCGTTGAGGGCGGCTATAACTATGGCTACACCTTC. Amino acids: CSVEGGYNYGYTF.

The chain recombines TRBV27 with TRBJ2-7, with 8 bases fitting TRBD1. The J segment lost 4 bases and the V segment lost 5 bases, leaving 4 bases of the junction unmatched. There are 13 residues in the CDR3. Looked up from germline, CDR1 is MNHEY and CDR2 is SMNVEV (reference sequence). The CDR3 reads CASSAWTGYEQYF. The CDR3 DNA reads as TGTGCCAGCAGTGCCTGGACAGGGTACGAGCAGTACTTC.

This chain links TRBV19 with TRBJ2-7; 9 positions agree with TRBD1. In germline, CDR1 is LNHDA, CDR2 SQIVND (reference sequence). The CDR3 covers 14 residues. The V segment lost 1 base and the J segment 6 bases; nucleotides outside the gene matches: 4. CDR3 DNA: TGTGCCAGTAGTATAGGGACAGGGGCCGCCGAGCAGTACTTC. Amino acid sequence: CASSIGTGAAEQYF.

The chain is built from TRBV4-3 and TRBJ2-7, with D perhaps being TRBD1 or TRBD2 (5 bases each). CDR3 length: 14 amino acids. Germline loops: CDR1 LGHNA, CDR2 YSLEER. Trimming pared 3 bases from V and 3 bases from J, leaving 12 bases between. The CDR3 loop is CASSHDRDDYEQYF. The CDR3 DNA reads TGCGCCAGCAGCCACGACCGGGACGACTACGAGCAGTACTTC.

This chain joins TRBV12-3 or TRBV12-4 and TRBJ2-3; D is uncertain. With 5 bases removed from V and 1 base from J, the gap between germline ends came to 4 bases. CDR3 length equals 12 residues. The CDR3 spells CASSRGTDTQYF. In DNA form, the CDR3 reads TGTGCCAGCAGTCGTGGCACAGATACGCAGTATTTT.